This TCR beta chain comes out of a study of blood T cell repertoires in COVID-19. Study-wide context: The samples span acute and convalescent COVID-19 from the United States, Italy and Spain.

This clone has a single count. In the study's own analysis: It was from reference gene primer amplification that nucleated cell counts were estimated. Method: immunoSEQ multiplex PCR; TCRdb's copy keeps in-frame clones and lacks some. V, J and clone size reflect that table, while D and trimming were determined from the DNA. Of some 100,000 clones in the sample, approximately 80% were seen once. V lost 4 bases, J lost 5 bases, and 5 bases stayed unmatched. This CDR3 has 14 amino acids. Germline CDR1 and CDR2: LNHDA and SQIVND (reference sequence). The sequence was obtained from a man in his fifties or sixties with active or convalescent COVID-19. Sequences were obtained from peripheral blood. The chain combines TRBV19 with TRBJ2-4, with TRBD2 matching 7 bases. The CDR3 coding sequence is TGTGCCAGTAGTAGGGGGGGTGATGAAAACATTCAGTACTTC. Its protein product is CASSRGGDENIQYF.